This TCR beta chain emerged from a study of OX40 agonist ivuxolimab in advanced cancers. At the level of the study: Averaging roughly 60 years in age, with a range of about 20 to 90, the cohort was 65% to 85% male. It was permissible to have had prior anti-PD-1, anti-PD-L1 or anti-CTLA-4 therapy, and around 40% had some.

Note on this clone: Its antigen is as yet unknown.

The CDR3 is 16 residues long. Germline CDR1 reads SGHNT; CDR2 reads YYREEE (reference sequence). The V gene lost 0 bases and the J gene lost 0 bases, with 12 bases spanning the gap. The repertoire was sequenced with immunoSEQ multiplex PCR; TCRdb's copy has only in-frame clones and lacks some. The sample includes about 45,000 clones, approximately 91% of them seen just once. Study-level findings and limits: The antigens recognized by the expanded peripheral T cells, that is their antigen specificity, were not determined.

Specimen: CD4+ or CD8+ T cells sorted from blood, collected in a trial of the OX40 agonist ivuxolimab. The V call is TRBV5-4, the J call TRBJ1-2; D possibly corresponds to TRBD1 (5 bases). This clonotype originated in an adult with an advanced solid tumor such as melanoma, head and neck, liver or kidney cancer. The CDR3 here is CASSLGGTVANYGYTF. CDR3 coding DNA: TGTGCCAGCAGCTTGGGGGGGACTGTCGCTAACTATGGCTACACCTTC.